This entry lists 31 T cell receptor beta chains sequenced from one sample in a study of graft-versus-host responses after intestinal transplantation (dated by TCRdb to about 2021). Explained via the paper, the time point label denotes: postoperative day 105 after intestinal transplantation (dayNNNN = postoperative day). Dithiothreitol, EDTA incubations and collagenase D digestion were used to isolate intraepithelial and lamina propria lymphocytes from graft specimens. The library was built by means of the immunoSEQ multiplex PCR assay. TCRdb took over this immuneACCESS table, retaining in-frame rearrangements with V and J assigned. Such tables are incomplete; in checked studies, under half of the missing clones stem from an unresolved V gene, and the remainder is unexplained. Counted in this sample were roughly 3,600 clones; about 75% of them appeared once. The ten biggest clones cover around 7% of the sample.

The material was ileum tissue, obtained 105 days after intestinal transplantation. These TCRs come from a human patient who received an intestinal transplant, so some T cells may come from the graft donor.

A single count supports this clone. J is TRBJ2-1 and V is TRBV4-2; the match to TRBD2 covers 10 bases. The CDR3 covers 16 residues. Germline values: CDR1 LGHNA, CDR2 YNFKEQ. Trimming at V came to 4 bases and at J to 8 bases, leaving 11 bases not matched to a gene. The CDR3 DNA sequence: TGTGCCAGCAGCCTCCAACCCGGGACTAGCGTGCATGAGCAGTTCTTC. Its protein product is CASSLQPGTSVHEQFF.

The J gene is TRBJ2-2, the V gene TRBV30, with D possibly matching TRBD2 (6 bases). Per the germline V gene, CDR1 is GTSNPN and CDR2 is SVGIG (reference sequence). V lost 3 bases, J lost 5 bases, and 13 bases lay in between. There are 14 residues in the CDR3. CDR3 sequence: CAWSLYSGTGELFF. The CDR3 nucleotides read TGTGCCTGGAGCCTCTATAGCGGAACCGGGGAGCTGTTTTTT.

The chain combines TRBV19 with TRBJ2-5, with D unclear. The CDR3 is 13 residues long. V was clipped by 3 bases and J by 1 base, with 6 bases between them. Germline CDR1 and CDR2: LNHDA and SQIVND (reference sequence). This CDR3 is CASSIALQETQYF. As DNA, the CDR3 is TGTGCCAGTAGTATCGCGCTCCAAGAGACCCAGTACTTC.

V gene TRBV5-1 combines with J gene TRBJ1-1; D unclear. Germline values: CDR1 SGHRS, CDR2 YFSETQ. This CDR3 spans 17 amino acids. V shed 0 bases and J shed 1 base, with 16 bases lying between them. The CDR3 spells CASSLGAPDFGNTEAFF. CDR3 sequence (DNA): TGCGCCAGCAGCTTGGGGGCGCCGGACTTCGGGAACACTGAAGCTTTCTTT.

Regarding this clone: The sample carries other DNA sequences with the same CDR3. The chain employs TRBV14 and TRBJ2-3; unclear D gene. With 1 base removed from V and 2 bases from J, the gap between germline ends came to 7 bases. This CDR3 is 14 amino acids long. CDR1 and CDR2 from the germline V gene are SGHDN and FVKESK. The CDR3 region is CASSQGISTDTQYF. The CDR3 DNA follows: TGTGCCAGCAGCCAAGGGATTTCCACAGATACGCAGTATTTT.

The rearrangement links TRBV11-2 to TRBJ2-3; perhaps D is TRBD1 or TRBD2 (5 bases each). This CDR3 spans 13 amino acids. Trimming pared 5 bases from V and 6 bases from J, leaving 12 bases between. The germline V gene has CDR1 SGHAT and CDR2 FQNNGV. This CDR3 is CASSPGTKDTQYF. The DNA for the CDR3 is TGTGCCAGCAGCCCAGGGACGAAGGATACGCAGTATTTT.

This chain links TRBV30 with TRBJ2-3; a weak D match, TRBD1 (6 bases). Germline values: CDR1 GTSNPN, CDR2 SVGIG (reference sequence). V lost 6 bases, J lost 7 bases, and 17 bases lay in between. The CDR3 has 13 amino acids. This CDR3 is CACDTGTPNTQYF. The CDR3 nucleotides are TGTGCCTGTGATACCGGGACACCGAATACGCAGTATTTT.

This clone was observed once. This chain connects TRBV5-1 to TRBJ2-3, with D perhaps TRBD1 (7 bases). The germline gives CDR1 SGHRS, CDR2 YFSETQ. The V end lost 1 base, the J end lost 1 base, and 13 bases lay between the germline ends. This CDR3 comprises 16 residues. CDR3 sequence reads: CASSLSGRGGTDTQYF. The CDR3 DNA is TGCGCCAGCAGCTTGTCCGGCAGGGGGGGCACAGATACGCAGTATTTT.

The chain uses TRBV6-1 and TRBJ1-5, with D possibly matching TRBD1 (5 bases). CDR1 and CDR2 from the germline V gene are MNHNS and SASEGT. This CDR3 is 14 amino acids long. Trimming pared 3 bases from V and 5 bases from J, leaving 11 bases between. The CDR3 reads CASSEWRGDQPQHF. CDR3 in DNA: TGTGCCAGCAGTGAGTGGCGGGGCGATCAGCCCCAGCATTTT.

The chain joins TRBV27 to TRBJ1-2; 7 bases line up with TRBD1. V trimming: 2 bases; J trimming: 1 base; junction bases outside the gene matches: 19. The CDR3 has 20 amino acids. The V gene's germline CDR1 is MNHEY and CDR2 SMNVEV (reference sequence). DNA for the CDR3: TGTGCCAGCAGTTTAGACAGGGTGTTATCAAGGCAACAGCTTAACTATGGCTACACCTTC. Encoded protein: CASSLDRVLSRQQLNYGYTF.

This chain joins TRBV7-6 and TRBJ2-1; 9 bases are shared with TRBD2. J gave up 4 bases and V 1 base, and 2 bases lay outside the gene matches. Germline CDR1 reads SGHVS; CDR2 reads FNYEAQ. The CDR3 totals 15 residues. This CDR3 reads CASSLEAGGYNEQFF. CDR3 DNA sequence: TGTGCCAGCAGCTTAGAGGCGGGGGGGTACAATGAGCAGTTCTTC.

The chain has TRBV15 and TRBJ2-7; TRBD2 agrees at 8 bases. Looked up from germline, CDR1 is LNHNV and CDR2 is YYDKDF (reference sequence). Trimming cost V 1 base and J 1 base; bases outside gene matches: 9. This CDR3 spans 17 amino acids. The CDR3 DNA follows: TGTGCCACCAGCAGAGTTGGACTAGCCAATCGGTCCTACGAGCAGTACTTC. It encodes CATSRVGLANRSYEQYF.

V usage is TRBV19 and J usage is TRBJ2-2; TRBD2 is a possible D gene (6 bases). Trimming stripped 4 bases from V and 0 bases from J, with 12 bases between. The CDR3 is 16 amino acids. CDR1 is LNHDA, CDR2 SQIVND, per germline (reference sequence). As DNA, the CDR3 is TGTGCCAGTAGTAACCCTCCTAGCGCGAACACCGGGGAGCTGTTTTTT. Translation gives CASSNPPSANTGELFF. Variable domain in full (rest from reference TRBV19 and TRBJ2-2): DGGITQSPKYLFRKEGQNVTLSCEQNLNHDAMYWYRQDPGQGLRLIYYSQIVNDFQKGDIAEGYSVSREKKESFPLTVTSAQKNPTAFYLCASSNPPSANTGELFFGEGSRLTVL.

This clone was found a few times. V and J are TRBV6-4 and TRBJ2-2, with 8 bases that match TRBD2. In germline, CDR1 is MRHNA, CDR2 SNTAGT. This CDR3 spans 14 amino acids. V was pared by 3 bases and J by 3 bases, with 0 bases of the junction left unmatched. The CDR3, as DNA: TGTGCCAGCAGTGAGCGGGGGGACACCGGGGAGCTGTTTTTT. Residues: CASSERGDTGELFF.

The rearrangement uses TRBV30 and TRBJ2-4; 7 bases match TRBD1. The CDR3 totals 17 residues. V lost 1 base to trimming and J lost 0 bases; unmatched junction nucleotides: 9. Germline V gene sequence: CDR1 GTSNPN, CDR2 SVGIG (reference sequence). This CDR3 is CAWSDSQGLLAKNIQYF. DNA of the CDR3: TGTGCCTGGAGTGACTCACAGGGGCTCCTAGCCAAAAACATTCAGTACTTC.

The rearrangement joins TRBV7-9 to TRBJ1-2; 10 positions agree with TRBD1. V dropped 5 bases and J dropped 7; count of bases not matched to a gene: 1. Germline assignment: CDR1 SEHNR and CDR2 FQNEAQ (reference sequence). This CDR3 has 12 residues. The CDR3 DNA reads TGTGCCAGCAGCGGGACAGGGGTTGGCTACACCTTC. As protein: CASSGTGVGYTF.

This clone was picked up a small number of times. This chain connects TRBV5-1 to TRBJ2-1; the match to TRBD1 covers 9 bases. Per germline, CDR1 SGHRS and CDR2 YFSETQ. Losses at the gene ends were 5 bases for V and 6 bases for J; bases not matched to a gene: 12. The length of the CDR3 is 16 residues. The CDR3, as DNA: TGCGCCAGCAGGGTCGATTCGGGACAGGGTTCCAATGAGCAGTTCTTC. It codes for CASRVDSGQGSNEQFF.

The chain uses TRBV29-1 and TRBJ2-1; D gene uncertain. The CDR3 runs 10 residues. V lost 2 bases and J 7 bases, leaving 3 bases between the germline ends. The germline V gene has CDR1 SQVTM and CDR2 ANQGSEA. CDR3 region: CSVETNEQFF. Here the CDR3 DNA reads TGCAGCGTTGAAACAAATGAGCAGTTCTTC.

V is TRBV6-4 and J is TRBJ2-1, with D possibly being TRBD1 (5 bases). The germline V and J ends were trimmed by 4 bases and 1 base, with 5 bases remaining between them. Germline CDR1 and CDR2: MRHNA and SNTAGT. The length of the CDR3 is 13 residues. CDR3 sequence (DNA): TGTGCCAGCAGTGGGACATCCTACAATGAGCAGTTCTTC. Encoded protein: CASSGTSYNEQFF.

V usage is TRBV5-1 and J usage is TRBJ2-1; 10 positions match TRBD2. The CDR3 spans 17 residues. V lost 1 base and J lost 3; bases outside the gene matches: 7. Germline CDR1 SGHRS, CDR2 YFSETQ. This CDR3 is CASSLRTSGTYYNEQFF. The DNA for the CDR3 is TGCGCCAGCAGCTTGCGCACTAGCGGGACATACTACAATGAGCAGTTCTTC.

The CDR3: CASSQEWGQPQHF. The DNA of the CDR3 is TGTGCCAGCAGCCAAGAATGGGGTCAGCCCCAGCATTTT. The V and J genes are TRBV14 and TRBJ1-5, with D uncertain. Trimming took 0 bases from V and 6 from J, leaving 6 bases between them. CDR1 and CDR2 (germline): SGHDN, FVKESK. The CDR3 extends over 13 amino acids.

The chain employs TRBV10-1 and TRBJ2-6; D is undetermined. Germline V gene sequence: CDR1 WNHNN, CDR2 SYGVQD (reference sequence). V lost 4 bases and J lost 3, with 4 bases in between. This CDR3 contains 13 residues. The CDR3, as DNA: TGCGCCAGCAGTGCAGGTGGGGCCAACGTCCTGACTTTC. It codes for CASSAGGANVLTF.

The chain is built from TRBV5-1 and TRBJ2-7; D is unclear. V was clipped by 0 bases and J by 2 bases, with 12 bases between them. From germline, CDR1 is SGHRS and CDR2 YFSETQ. The CDR3 is 15 amino acids. CDR3 bases: TGCGCCAGCAGCTTGGAGGGTGACCGAGCCTACGAGCAGTACTTC. Its translation: CASSLEGDRAYEQYF. The full variable domain, completed using reference TRBV5-1 and TRBJ2-7, is KAGVTQTPRYLIKTRGQQVTLSCSPISGHRSVSWYQQTPGQGLQFLFEYFSETQRNKGNFPGRFSGRQFSNSRSEMNVSTLELGDSALYLCASSLEGDRAYEQYFGPGTRLTVT.

This clone was counted only a few times. The chain uses TRBV14 and TRBJ2-5, with TRBD1 identical over 10 bases. From germline, CDR1 is SGHDN and CDR2 FVKESK. Germline trimming cut 4 bases from V and 2 bases from J; bases unmatched to any gene: 1. The CDR3 totals 14 residues. As DNA, the CDR3 is TGTGCCAGCAGCCGGGACAGGGGACAAGAGACCCAGTACTTC. Its translation is CASSRDRGQETQYF.

In its sample, this clone is large. The chain recombines TRBV7-2 with TRBJ1-2; 8 nucleotides line up with TRBD1. V lost 1 base to trimming and J lost 2 bases; unmatched junction nucleotides: 3. The CDR3 sequence is 15 residues long. Germline lookup yields CDR1 SGHTA and CDR2 FQGNSA. CDR3 in DNA: TGTGCCAGCAGCTTAGACCGGACAGGGAACTATGGCTACACCTTC. This encodes CASSLDRTGNYGYTF.

This chain uses TRBV2 with TRBJ2-7; D uncertain. V was cut by 5 bases and J by 2 bases, with 7 bases left in between. The CDR3 is made up of 12 amino acids. Germline loops: CDR1 SNHLY, CDR2 FYNNEI. The CDR3 loop is CASSRAPYEQYF. The CDR3 DNA sequence: TGTGCCAGCAGTCGGGCCCCCTACGAGCAGTACTTC.

This chain uses TRBV5-1 with TRBJ2-1; TRBD2 matches at 9 bases. The CDR3 is 21 residues long. Germline V lookup: CDR1 SGHRS, CDR2 YFSETQ. The trim removed 4 bases at V and 3 bases at J, leaving 23 bases unmatched. CDR3 nucleotide sequence: TGCGCCAGCAGCACCTCTAGCGGGATCCCTTTCGTTCACCCTTTCTACAATGAGCAGTTCTTC. Its protein product is CASSTSSGIPFVHPFYNEQFF. The variable domain in full, completed from reference TRBV5-1 and TRBJ2-1, reads KAGVTQTPRYLIKTRGQQVTLSCSPISGHRSVSWYQQTPGQGLQFLFEYFSETQRNKGNFPGRFSGRQFSNSRSEMNVSTLELGDSALYLCASSTSSGIPFVHPFYNEQFFGPGTRLTVL.

V gene TRBV21-1 combines with J gene TRBJ1-5. TRBV21-1 is flagged as a pseudogene. The CDR3 has 14 residues. The CDR3 protein is CASRRVVGDQPQHF. In nucleotides, the CDR3 is TGTGCCAGCCGCCGGGTGGTGGGGGACCAGCCCCAGCATTTT.

V gene TRBV29-1 combines with J gene TRBJ2-2; tentatively, D is TRBD1 or TRBD2 (5 bases each). Germline V gene sequence: CDR1 SQVTM, CDR2 ANQGSEA. The CDR3 is 15 amino acids. Trimming left V 7 bases short and J 2 bases short, with 17 bases between. CDR3 coding DNA: TGCAGCGCCGGGGACGGAGCTGGAAACACCGGGGAGCTGTTTTTT. As protein: CSAGDGAGNTGELFF.

The chain employs TRBV6-6 and TRBJ2-7, with D perhaps TRBD2 (6 bases). Trimming removed 2 bases at V and 0 bases at J, with 8 bases between. Germline CDR1 reads MNHNY; CDR2 reads SVGAGI (reference sequence). The CDR3 loop spans 14 amino acids. The CDR3 protein is CASSYGTYSYEQYF. The DNA of the CDR3 is TGTGCCAGCAGTTACGGGACTTACTCCTACGAGCAGTACTTC.

V and J are TRBV19 and TRBJ2-1; no clear D gene. The CDR3 spans 13 residues. Trimming left V 8 bases short and J 1 base short, with 9 bases between. CDR1 is LNHDA, CDR2 SQIVND, per germline (reference sequence). CDR3: CASGRKSYNEQFF. DNA for the CDR3: TGTGCCAGTGGACGAAAATCCTACAATGAGCAGTTCTTC.